Presented here are 17 T cell receptor beta chains from one specimen sequenced in a study of T-cell memory formation after mild COVID-19 (dated by TCRdb to the early 2020s). The library was prepared using 5' RACE. The sequencer was an Illumina NovaSeq 6000. Starting from the raw public reads, TCRdb applied fastp trimming at Q25, assembled clones with MiXCR and retained in-frame beta chains. CDR3 protein sequences are deduplicated, and each keeps its most common genes and DNA. Across this sample there are hundreds of thousands of distinct CDR3 sequences, with around 21% seen only once. Approximately 12% of the sample belongs to the ten largest clones. Sequencing was carried out using PBMCs or a T cell subset sorted from them (not recorded which). The receptor source for this set is an adult woman who had mild COVID-19 (a few samples of this study predate the infection). The sample titles of this study are shuffled in the database, so cell type and time point are left out; the donor was told from shared clones.

The CDR3 region has the DNA TGCAGTGCTAGAGATGGGACAGTCGGAGGCAATGAGCAGTTCTTC. Protein: CSARDGTVGGNEQFF. The V gene is TRBV20-1, the J gene TRBJ2-1, with 7 bases fitting TRBD1. There are 15 residues in the CDR3. V lost 0 bases and J lost 6; bases outside the gene matches: 8. The V gene's germline CDR1 is DFQATT and CDR2 SNEGSKA (reference sequence).

This clonotype was seen more than once but under ten times. The chain uses TRBV30 and TRBJ2-7; no reliable D call. Trimming removed 0 bases from V and 2 bases from J, with 8 bases in between. The CDR3 runs to 13 residues. CDR1 is GTSNPN and CDR2 is SVGIG in the germline V gene (reference sequence). CDR3 DNA sequence: TGTGCCTGGAGTGTTCCCCGGACCTACGAGCAGTACTTC. Translation: CAWSVPRTYEQYF.

This clonotype was seen a few times. V and J are TRBV12-3 or TRBV12-4 and TRBJ2-1; 11 nucleotides agree with TRBD2. Germline trimming cut 6 bases from V and 7 bases from J; bases unmatched to any gene: 14. The CDR3 has 17 amino acids. Here the CDR3 DNA reads TGTGCCAGCAGCCTTGATAGCGGGGGGGCGAGTAGTAATGAGCAGTTCTTC. It encodes CASSLDSGGASSNEQFF.

The chain uses TRBV7-3 and TRBJ1-1; 7 nucleotides line up with TRBD1. Germline trimming cut 1 base from V and 6 bases from J; bases unmatched to any gene: 8. CDR1 is SGHTA and CDR2 is FQGTGA in the germline V gene. This CDR3 comprises 15 residues. The CDR3 loop reads CASSLRAGGRSEAFF. CDR3 in DNA: TGTGCCAGCAGCTTAAGGGCAGGGGGTCGTTCTGAAGCTTTCTTT.

The sample holds a few counts of this clonotype. The chain carries TRBV27 and TRBJ2-7, with D possibly being TRBD2 (5 bases). The ends were cut back, 3 bases at V and 0 bases at J, with 15 bases in the middle. Germline V gene sequence: CDR1 MNHEY, CDR2 SMNVEV (reference sequence). This CDR3 is built from 16 residues. CDR3 DNA: TGTGCCAGCAGTTTTGGTGGTTCGGGGAGCTCCTACGAGCAGTACTTC. As protein: CASSFGGSGSSYEQYF.

Only a few counts were recorded for this clonotype. V usage is TRBV11-3 and J usage is TRBJ2-3; 11 bases match TRBD2. J lost 1 base, V lost 2 bases, and 11 bases had no gene match. This CDR3 is built from 19 residues. Germline lookup yields CDR1 SGHNT and CDR2 YENEEA. CDR3 amino acids: CASSLSLTSGRRRTDTQYF. The CDR3 DNA reads as TGTGCCAGCAGCTTAAGCTTAACTAGCGGGAGAAGGCGCACAGATACGCAGTATTTT.

This clonotype was seen many times. In DNA form, the CDR3 reads TGCGCCAGCAGCTTGAGGGGTGGCTACACCTTC. Residues: CASSLRGGYTF. The chain recombines TRBV5-1 with TRBJ1-2, with D tentatively TRBD1 (5 bases). There are 11 residues in the CDR3. V dropped 1 base and J dropped 7 bases, with 5 bases sitting between them. The V gene's germline CDR1 is SGHRS and CDR2 YFSETQ.

This clonotype was seen ten or more times. The chain employs TRBV20-1 and TRBJ2-7; 7 bases match TRBD2. The CDR3 is 14 amino acids. Germline V gives CDR1 DFQATT, CDR2 SNEGSKA (reference sequence). Trimming took 6 bases from V and 6 from J; bases not matched to a gene: 14. The CDR3 region has the DNA TGCAGTGCAACCCCGGGGGGTGGGGTACGCGAGCAGTACTTC. Translation gives CSATPGGGVREQYF.

This clonotype turned up a few times. This chain links TRBV7-8 with TRBJ1-6; 8 nucleotides match TRBD1. Germline V CDR1 and CDR2: SGHVS, FQNEAQ. This CDR3 comprises 15 residues. V shed 5 bases, J shed 6 bases, and the junction held 6 bases outside the gene matches. The CDR3 protein is CASSRTGSTNSPLHF. The CDR3 DNA follows: TGTGCCAGCAGCCGGACAGGGTCCACTAATTCACCCCTCCACTTT.

At least ten counts were recorded for this clonotype. The chain recombines TRBV4-1 with TRBJ1-1, with D unclear. Germline CDR1 MGHRA, CDR2 YSYEKL. V was cut by 1 base and J by 3 bases, with 9 bases left in between. This CDR3 spans 14 amino acids. As DNA, the CDR3 is TGCGCCAGCAGCCAAGGGCAAGGATACACTGAAGCTTTCTTT. Its protein product is CASSQGQGYTEAFF.

In this sample, this clonotype turned up a few times. J is TRBJ2-5 and V is TRBV7-9; TRBD2 agrees at 7 bases. J was trimmed by 9 bases and V by 5 bases; bases with no gene match: 3. CDR3 size: 11 residues. CDR1 SEHNR and CDR2 FQNEAQ come from the germline V gene (reference sequence). The CDR3 is CASSLLASQYF. The DNA of the CDR3 is TGTGCCAGCAGCCTACTAGCGTCCCAGTACTTC.

The chain couples TRBV6-6 to TRBJ2-1; the D is unclear. The germline CDR1 and CDR2 sequences are MNHNY and SVGAGI (reference sequence). This CDR3 spans 12 amino acids. Deletions cut 2 bases from V and 8 bases from J, with 7 bases between. CDR3 nucleotides: TGTGCCAGCAGTTACGATAGGGATGAGCAGTTCTTC. Its translation: CASSYDRDEQFF.

This clonotype was seen many times. The rearrangement links TRBV7-9 to TRBJ2-1; a possible D gene is TRBD2 (5 bases). The germline V and J ends were trimmed by 5 bases and 5 bases, with 13 bases remaining between them. Germline-derived CDR1 and CDR2 are SEHNR and FQNEAQ (reference sequence). The length of the CDR3 is 14 residues. The CDR3 DNA reads as TGTGCCAGCAGCCCTCAACTAGGAAACAATGAGCAGTTCTTC. This codes for CASSPQLGNNEQFF. The full variable domain, with the rest looked up from reference TRBV7-9 and TRBJ2-1, is DTGVSQNPRHKITKRGQNVTFRCDPISEHNRLYWYRQTLGQGPEFLTYFQNEAQLEKSRLLSDRFSAERPKGSFSTLEIQRTEQGDSAMYLCASSPQLGNNEQFFGPGTRLTVL.

This clonotype occurred a few times. The chain uses TRBV10-2 and TRBJ2-5; no clear D gene. This CDR3 is 12 amino acids long. Germline values: CDR1 WSHSY, CDR2 SAAADI. The ends were cut back, 6 bases at V and 3 bases at J, with 8 bases in the middle. CDR3 sequence reads: CASRSLEETQYF. For the CDR3, the DNA is TGCGCCAGCAGAAGTTTGGAAGAGACCCAGTACTTC.

Remarks on this clonotype: An end of the junction does not agree with germline; a read error may underlie this. The chain joins TRBV7-7 to TRBJ2-5, with TRBD2 identical over 14 bases. Germline CDR1 is SSHAT and CDR2 is FNYEAQ (reference sequence). This CDR3 is built from 16 residues. This CDR3 reads CASSLAGLAGEETQYF. DNA for the CDR3: TGTGCTAGCAGCTTAGCGGGACTAGCGGGAGAAGAGACCCAGTACTTC.

The chain employs TRBV19 and TRBJ1-1; no definite D call. CDR1 is LNHDA, CDR2 SQIVND, per germline (reference sequence). The CDR3 runs 15 residues. V lost 2 bases, J lost 3 bases, and 13 bases lay in between. The CDR3 loop is CASSISGNEDTEAFF. The CDR3 DNA reads as TGTGCCAGTAGTATATCCGGGAATGAGGACACTGAAGCTTTCTTT.

The sample holds a few counts of this clonotype. The DNA of the CDR3 is TGCAGTGCTGGCAGGGGTATGAACACTGAAGCTTTCTTT. Amino acids: CSAGRGMNTEAFF. The rearrangement links TRBV20-1 to TRBJ1-1; the D gene is possibly TRBD1 (6 bases). V dropped 5 bases and J dropped 0 bases, with 10 bases sitting between them. The CDR3 covers 13 residues. CDR1 DFQATT and CDR2 SNEGSKA come from the germline V gene (reference sequence).